The 9 T cell receptor beta chains given below trace back to one sample, sequenced in a study of radiotherapy plus CTLA-4 blockade in lung cancer. The table came from immunoSEQ multiplex PCR; TCRdb's copy has only in-frame clones and leaves some out. The table shows some 66,000 clones, with around four fifths occurring only once. The material sequenced was peripheral blood, taken from a patient treated with radiotherapy plus ipilimumab. The receptors were sampled from a human donor with non-small cell lung cancer who had a partial response to radiotherapy plus ipilimumab.

This clone appeared once. This sequence joins TRBV25-1 and TRBJ2-5; 7 bases match TRBD1. The germline gives CDR1 MGHDK, CDR2 SYGVNS. The J segment lost 5 bases and the V segment lost 3 bases, leaving 12 bases of the junction unmatched. CDR3 length equals 16 residues. CDR3 nucleotides: TGTGCCAGCAGTGATAGTCGACAGGGCCAGTGGGAGACCCAGTACTTC. This codes for CASSDSRQGQWETQYF.

The V and J genes are TRBV12-5 and TRBJ1-2, with D unresolved. Between the trimmed V and J ends, which lost 3 bases and 7 bases, there was a span of 15 bases. The CDR3 runs 14 residues. CDR1 is LGHNT, CDR2 FRNRAP, per germline. The chain's CDR3 is CASGLGGSLAGYTF. The CDR3 region has the DNA TGTGCTAGTGGTTTAGGTGGGAGCCTCGCTGGCTACACCTTC.

The chain recombines TRBV19 with TRBJ2-2, with D perhaps matching TRBD1 (5 bases). Trimming removed 3 bases from V and 5 bases from J, with 16 bases in between. The CDR3 covers 16 residues. Germline V gene data show CDR1 as LNHDA and CDR2 as SQIVND (reference sequence). The CDR3 DNA reads TGTGCCAGTAGTATCAGGGCCCCTATGAGGACCGGGGAGCTGTTTTTT. Its protein is CASSIRAPMRTGELFF. Filled out from reference TRBV19 and TRBJ2-2, the complete variable domain reads DGGITQSPKYLFRKEGQNVTLSCEQNLNHDAMYWYRQDPGQGLRLIYYSQIVNDFQKGDIAEGYSVSREKKESFPLTVTSAQKNPTAFYLCASSIRAPMRTGELFFGEGSRLTVL.

This clone has more than one count but fewer than ten. The CDR3 here is CASTTGTSTYEQYF. The DNA for the CDR3 is TGCGCCAGCACTACCGGGACTAGCACCTACGAGCAGTACTTC. The rearrangement links TRBV10-2 to TRBJ2-7; 9 bases fit TRBD2. The junction had 6 bases not matched to a gene; V was cut back by 7 bases and J by 2 bases. CDR1 WSHSY and CDR2 SAAADI come from the germline V gene. The CDR3 length is 14 residues.

CDR3 sequence (DNA): TGCAGTGTAGGGGATCGACTAGCTCAGTTCTTC. Amino acid sequence: CSVGDRLAQFF. This chain uses TRBV20-1 with TRBJ2-1, with 7 bases identical to TRBD2. The CDR3 is 11 residues long. The germline V gene has CDR1 DFQATT and CDR2 SNEGSKA (reference sequence). V trimming: 7 bases; J trimming: 13 bases; junction bases outside the gene matches: 10.

This chain connects TRBV9 to TRBJ2-1; a weak D match, TRBD2 (5 bases). The CDR3 sequence is 15 residues long. The V and J ends lost 1 base and 5 bases respectively, with 13 bases between them. CDR1 and CDR2 (germline): SGDLS, YYNGEE. The DNA of the CDR3 is TGTGCCAGCAGCGTAAACGGGAAGGGTCACAATGAGCAGTTCTTC. This codes for CASSVNGKGHNEQFF.

This clone has more than one count but fewer than ten. The chain joins TRBV4-1 to TRBJ1-2; 10 bases fit TRBD1. CDR1 is MGHRA and CDR2 is YSYEKL in the germline V gene. The CDR3 has 16 residues. The V and J ends lost 1 base and 8 bases, in that order; junction bases with no gene match: 10. This chain's CDR3 is CASSQGPRQGARGYTF. CDR3 DNA: TGCGCCAGCAGCCAAGGCCCTAGACAGGGGGCGAGAGGCTACACCTTC.

The chain combines TRBV11-2 with TRBJ1-4; maybe TRBD1 (6 bases). There are 15 residues in the CDR3. Trimming stripped 2 bases from V and 10 bases from J, with 17 bases between. Germline CDR1 is SGHAT and CDR2 is FQNNGV. CDR3 DNA sequence: TGTGCCAGCAGCTTATTACGCGGTACGACAGGAAAACTGTTTTTT. Translation: CASSLLRGTTGKLFF.

Only one count was recorded for this clone. This sequence joins TRBV6-1 and TRBJ2-7, with 9 bases identical to TRBD2. The length of the CDR3 is 14 residues. Germline loops: CDR1 MNHNS, CDR2 SASEGT. The ends lost 6 bases at V and 3 bases at J; junction bases unmatched: 6. The CDR3 protein is CASSDGLAHYEQYF. CDR3 in DNA: TGTGCCAGCAGCGACGGACTAGCGCACTACGAGCAGTACTTC.